This T cell receptor beta chain came from a study of naive and memory T cell subsets. The germline V gene encodes CDR1 SEHNR and CDR2 FQNEAQ (reference sequence). V was pared by 1 base and J by 0 bases, with 16 bases of the junction left unmatched. The CDR3 covers 20 residues. After the first PCR, alpha and beta chain libraries were processed separately. Cells stained for CD3, CD4, CD8, CD45RA and CD27 were sorted into four subsets. This clonotype showed up just a few times. Its specificity is unknown. Both TRBC1 and TRBC2 were covered by a beta constant-region primer of two equimolar oligonucleotides. Ligated cDNA was amplified by four rounds of PCR with nested alpha and beta constant-region primers and SP2. TCRdb itself ran the UMI-ligation and nested PCR reads through MiXCR, one entry per CDR3 protein. The table lists 23,000 or so distinct CDR3 sequences, roughly 11% of them singletons. General study findings and limits: Diversity fell and Gini index rose from naive through CM, EM, EMRA.

The sequenced sample consisted of central memory CD8+ T cells from blood. The chain recombines TRBV7-9 with TRBJ1-1, with 8 positions matching TRBD1. This receptor was obtained from a human donor in good health. CDR3 coding DNA: TGTGCCAGCAGCTTAGTTTTGGGGCTAGGGGACAGGCCCGTGAACACTGAAGCTTTCTTT. It is translated as CASSLVLGLGDRPVNTEAFF.